The present T cell receptor (beta chain) was sequenced within a study of T cells after yellow fever vaccination. At the level of the study: Some fractions had low cell numbers, and these were prepared with SMART-Seq v4 Ultra Low Input. Findings of the study overall: Booster sampling recovered most clones from primary vaccination (around 96% CD4, around 88% CD8). The CD4 compartment and the CD8 compartment contained a small share of clonotypes in common.

This clonotype appeared a few times. Its antigen is not known. TCRdb redid the calling of the 5' RACE reads with MiXCR, one entry per CDR3 protein. The data show approximately 300,000 distinct CDR3 sequences, around 10% seen once. Source: CD4+ T cells sorted from PBMCs, taken 45 days after the yellow fever booster vaccination. This TCR came from a man aged 18 to 29 who received the YFV17D yellow fever vaccine.

CDR3: CASGESGEDTQYF. The CDR3 nucleotides read TGTGCCAGCGGTGAGAGCGGGGAAGATACGCAGTATTTT. The J gene is TRBJ2-3, the V gene TRBV28, with 7 bases that match TRBD2. Germline V gene lookup returns CDR1 MDHEN and CDR2 SYDVKM. The CDR3 has 13 amino acids. J lost 5 bases, V lost 8 bases, and 7 bases had no gene match.